These 5 T cell receptor beta chains were all obtained from the same sample, sequenced in a study of neurological immune-mediated disorders. TCRdb used MiXCR to reprocess the 5' RACE reads, holding one entry per CDR3 protein. Of tens of thousands of distinct CDR3 sequences in the sample, about 9.4% were seen once. The sample taken for sequencing was PBMCs. The receptors here all came from an older woman with HTLV-1-associated myelopathy (HAM/TSP).

This clonotype was found many times. The J gene is TRBJ1-2, the V gene TRBV20-1, with 8 positions matching TRBD1. Germline CDR1 is DFQATT and CDR2 is SNEGSKA (reference sequence). This CDR3 is 14 amino acids long. J lost 8 bases, V lost 4 bases, and 12 bases had no gene match. This CDR3 is CSAKRTGLKGGYTF. CDR3 coding DNA: TGCAGTGCTAAACGGACAGGGTTAAAGGGGGGCTACACCTTC.

This clonotype has a count of ten or more. V and J are TRBV20-1 and TRBJ2-7, with a tentative D call TRBD1 (6 bases). The CDR3 consists of 12 residues. Germline V gene data show CDR1 as DFQATT and CDR2 as SNEGSKA (reference sequence). The V gene lost 4 bases and the J gene lost 3 bases, with 10 bases spanning the gap. The CDR3 protein is CSATRDNYEQYF. The CDR3 coding sequence is TGCAGTGCTACCCGGGACAACTACGAGCAGTACTTC.

In its sample, this clonotype was seen many times. CDR3 sequence: CASSPAWGRGYTF. The CDR3 bases are TGTGCCAGCAGCCCCGCGTGGGGTAGGGGCTACACCTTC. The rearrangement links TRBV7-2 to TRBJ1-2; D uncertain. Germline V gives CDR1 SGHTA, CDR2 FQGNSA. The CDR3 spans 13 residues. Between the trimmed V and J ends, which lost 5 bases and 8 bases, there was a span of 15 bases.

In this sample, this clonotype turned up many times. This chain joins TRBV14 and TRBJ1-2; D is perhaps TRBD1 (6 bases). Per the germline V gene, CDR1 is SGHDN and CDR2 is FVKESK. The V end was cut by 0 bases, the J end by 6 bases, with 14 bases between. The CDR3 has 15 amino acids. CDR3 amino acids: CASSQENRVVDGYTF. In nucleotides, the CDR3 is TGTGCCAGCAGCCAAGAAAACAGGGTAGTTGATGGCTACACCTTC.

This clonotype was detected many times. The V gene is TRBV6-6, the J gene TRBJ1-5; no clear D gene. Germline-derived CDR1 and CDR2 are MNHNY and SVGAGI (reference sequence). The CDR3 totals 15 residues. Deletions cut 0 bases from V and 5 bases from J, with 11 bases between. The CDR3 DNA is TGTGCCAGCAGTTACTCACCAACCTCAGATCAGCCCCAGCATTTT. Protein: CASSYSPTSDQPQHF.